This TCR beta chain was retrieved from a study of blood T cells in healthy people across ages. The wider study: There was about one barcoded beta molecule captured by template switching per two T cells.

Study-wide results and caveats: Underestimates were what the diversity estimates from one million T cells were considered to be.

Turning to this clonotype: Its antigen is currently unknown.

Peripheral blood from each donor was collected in a volume of 9.5 to 10 milliliters. A second PCR of 7 to 11 cycles used a sample-barcoded 5' primer and a J-beta primer mix. Researchers report that a template-switch adaptor with 12 random nucleotides tagged each cDNA molecule. TCRdb reprocessed the 5' RACE reads via MiXCR and lists one record per CDR3 protein. The repertoire consists of about 1.5 million distinct CDR3 sequences, with roughly 40% occurring once and the leading ten covering 7.9%. Germline CDR1 reads SEHNR; CDR2 reads FQNEAQ (reference sequence). CDR3 length equals 17 residues. The ends lost 5 bases at V and 2 bases at J; junction bases unmatched: 11.

This clonotype was obtained from a woman between 18 and 29 years old in good health. The genes are TRBV7-9 and TRBJ1-2, with 10 bases lining up with TRBD1. Sequencing was carried out using blood. Here the CDR3 DNA reads TGTGCCAGCAGCATCGGACAGGGGGGGCCTAAAAACTATGGCTACACCTTC. Translating gives CASSIGQGGPKNYGYTF.